The 16 T cell receptor beta chains below all came from one sample that was sequenced in a study of OX40 agonist ivuxolimab in advanced cancers. Profiling relied on immunoSEQ multiplex PCR, and the TCRdb table lists in-frame clones only, not all of them. This sample has roughly 110,000 clones; 75% to 95% occur once, and the top ten carry about 0.48%. The input for sequencing was CD4+ or CD8+ T cells sorted from blood, taken in a trial of the OX40 agonist ivuxolimab. These receptors originate from an adult with an advanced solid tumor such as melanoma, head and neck, liver or kidney cancer.

The J gene is TRBJ1-5, the V gene TRBV30; the D is unclear. Trimming pared 1 base from V and 5 bases from J, leaving 18 bases between. This CDR3 region has 16 residues. From germline, CDR1 is GTSNPN and CDR2 SVGIG (reference sequence). CDR3 region: CAWSDGQTRVYQPQHF. CDR3 nucleotide sequence: TGTGCCTGGAGTGATGGGCAAACGAGGGTTTATCAGCCCCAGCATTTT.

The CDR3 loop reads CASRPQGSPLHF. The CDR3 region has the DNA TGTGCCAGTAGGCCCCAGGGATCACCCCTCCACTTT. The chain uses TRBV19 and TRBJ1-6, with D perhaps matching TRBD1 (5 bases). Germline V lookup: CDR1 LNHDA, CDR2 SQIVND (reference sequence). V was pared by 6 bases and J by 10 bases, with 10 bases between. CDR3 length: 12 residues.

This sequence joins TRBV4-3 and TRBJ1-1; D is unclear. The germline V gene has CDR1 LGHNA and CDR2 YSLEER. Between the trimmed V and J ends, which lost 3 bases and 0 bases, there was a span of 11 bases. CDR3 length: 15 amino acids. DNA for the CDR3: TGCGCCAGCAGCCAGGGCGGAATAATGAACACTGAAGCTTTCTTT. It yields the protein CASSQGGIMNTEAFF.

The chain joins TRBV28 to TRBJ2-3; a weak D match, TRBD2 (5 bases). Trimming took off 5 bases at V and 0 bases at J, with 15 bases between the two ends. Germline V lookup: CDR1 MDHEN, CDR2 SYDVKM. The CDR3 contains 16 residues. The CDR3 region has the DNA TGTGCCAGCAGTCCCCAGAGGGCAGATAGCACAGATACGCAGTATTTT. It codes for CASSPQRADSTDTQYF.

CDR3 DNA: TGTGCCAGCAAGGACACTTACTCTGGAAACACCATATATTTT. Translation gives CASKDTYSGNTIYF. V usage is TRBV2 and J usage is TRBJ1-3; tentative D call: TRBD1 (5 bases). The length of the CDR3 is 14 residues. The germline gives CDR1 SNHLY, CDR2 FYNNEI. With 7 bases removed from V and 0 bases from J, the gap between germline ends came to 10 bases.

V is TRBV7-3 and J is TRBJ2-1; 8 bases agree with TRBD2. V lost 5 bases to trimming and J lost 6 bases; unmatched junction nucleotides: 9. Germline-derived CDR1 and CDR2 are SGHTA and FQGTGA. The CDR3 is 15 amino acids. Here the CDR3 reads CASSVRGGISNEQFF. CDR3 coding DNA: TGTGCCAGCAGCGTCCGGGGGGGAATTTCCAATGAGCAGTTCTTC.

This chain joins TRBV19 and TRBJ1-1; D gene ambiguous. The germline gives CDR1 LNHDA, CDR2 SQIVND (reference sequence). There are 13 residues in the CDR3. Trimming removed 1 base from V and 6 bases from J, with 9 bases in between. This CDR3 is CASSIGWFSEAFF. Written as DNA, the CDR3 is TGTGCCAGTAGTATAGGTTGGTTTTCTGAAGCTTTCTTT.

V is TRBV2 and J is TRBJ1-5; 7 nucleotides align to TRBD1. The V and J ends lost 5 bases and 0 bases, in that order; junction bases with no gene match: 1. The length of the CDR3 is 14 residues. Germline V lookup: CDR1 SNHLY, CDR2 FYNNEI. The DNA of the CDR3 is TGTGCCAGCAGTCAGGGGGGTAGCAATCAGCCCCAGCATTTT. It codes for CASSQGGSNQPQHF.

The V call is TRBV5-1, the J call TRBJ1-2; unclear D gene. CDR1 is SGHRS, CDR2 YFSETQ, per germline. This CDR3 is built from 14 residues. V was clipped by 5 bases and J by 4 bases, with 15 bases between them. CDR3 DNA sequence: TGCGCCAGCAGGACGATGGACGGATTCTATGGCTACACCTTC. Protein sequence: CASRTMDGFYGYTF.

The genes are TRBV20-1 and TRBJ2-4; D is unresolved. V gave up 5 bases and J gave up 6 bases, with 8 bases separating them. The CDR3 is made up of 11 amino acids. Germline CDR1 and CDR2: DFQATT and SNEGSKA (reference sequence). CDR3 sequence (DNA): TGCAGTGCTGGACGGATAAACATTCAGTACTTC. Translating gives CSAGRINIQYF.

The chain joins TRBV5-6 to TRBJ2-3; unclear D gene. Germline CDR1 reads SGHDT; CDR2 reads YYEEEE. V was shortened by 5 bases and J by 3 bases, with 10 bases between the two germline ends. This CDR3 spans 13 amino acids. The CDR3 nucleotides are TGTGCCAGCAGAGGGTTCGTTACAGATACGCAGTATTTT. As protein: CASRGFVTDTQYF.

CDR3 nucleotides: TGTGCCAGCTCACCCTTGGACGGACAAGAGACCCAGTACTTC. It specifies CASSPLDGQETQYF. V is TRBV18 and J is TRBJ2-5, with D unclear. This CDR3 comprises 14 residues. The V gene's germline CDR1 is KGHSH and CDR2 LQKENI. The V gene lost 3 bases and the J gene lost 2 bases, with 10 bases spanning the gap.

This clone showed up just once. V usage is TRBV28 and J usage is TRBJ2-5, with D perhaps matching TRBD2 (6 bases). The J call could be wrong; TRBJ2-7 is a better fit for the DNA end. The germline CDR1 and CDR2 sequences are MDHEN and SYDVKM. The length of the CDR3 is 15 residues. As DNA, the CDR3 is TGTGCCAGCAGCCGCCCAGGAGGGGAGACCTACGAGCAGTACTTC. It encodes CASSRPGGETYEQYF.

The CDR3 nucleotides read TGTGCCAGTAGTAGAGAGGGGGCCGTGGATGGCTACACCTTC. It codes for CASSREGAVDGYTF. This sequence joins TRBV19 and TRBJ1-2, with 7 bases lining up with TRBD1. The V and J ends lost 4 bases and 6 bases, in that order; junction bases with no gene match: 8. This CDR3 spans 14 amino acids. The germline CDR1 and CDR2 sequences are LNHDA and SQIVND (reference sequence).

The chain uses TRBV11-1 and TRBJ2-7; TRBD1 agrees at 7 bases. Germline CDR1 and CDR2: SGHAT and FQDESV (reference sequence). The V gene end was trimmed by 6 bases and the J gene end by 5 bases; junction bases not matched to a gene: 4. This CDR3 is built from 12 residues. CDR3 DNA: TGTGCCAGCAGTATCAGGGGGAACGAGCAGTACTTC. It specifies CASSIRGNEQYF.

V usage is TRBV10-2 and J usage is TRBJ1-2; D ambiguous. The CDR3 is 14 residues long. V was pared by 4 bases and J by 8 bases, with 17 bases between. In germline, CDR1 is WSHSY, CDR2 SAAADI. The CDR3: CASSGAQSLGGYTF. The CDR3 coding sequence is TGCGCCAGCAGTGGGGCCCAAAGCCTCGGGGGCTACACCTTC.